One and the same sample provided the 26 T cell receptor beta chains below, sequenced in a study of T-cell reconstitution after alpha-beta-depleted transplantation in children. Using unique molecular identifiers, the investigators prepared the TCRbeta library. MiXCR, applied by TCRdb to the PCR reads, yields one record per CDR3 protein. The data show 250,000 or so distinct CDR3 sequences, 20% to 30% seen once. The sequencing here drew on PBMCs, mostly from graft donor cells, taken 360 days after TCRalphabeta/CD19-depleted stem cell transplant. These receptors all come from a female patient between 2 and 10 years old who had a stem cell transplant for congenital amegakaryocytic thrombocytopenia, so the T cells may come from the graft donor.

This clonotype was detected a few times. The CDR3 bases are TGCGCCAGCAGCTTAGGACTAGCGGGGAGGGGCGATGAGCAGTTCTTC. The encoded protein is CASSLGLAGRGDEQFF. The rearrangement links TRBV5-1 to TRBJ2-1, with TRBD2 matching over 12 bases. V gave up 2 bases and J gave up 8 bases; unmatched junction bases: 8. Germline-derived CDR1 and CDR2 are SGHRS and YFSETQ. This CDR3 is built from 16 residues. The full variable domain, in which reference TRBV5-1 and TRBJ2-1 provide the parts outside the CDR3, is KAGVTQTPRYLIKTRGQQVTLSCSPISGHRSVSWYQQTPGQGLQFLFEYFSETQRNKGNFPGRFSGRQFSNSRSEMNVSTLELGDSALYLCASSLGLAGRGDEQFFGPGTRLTVL.

This chain uses TRBV5-1 with TRBJ2-7; perhaps TRBD2 as D (5 bases). CDR1 is SGHRS and CDR2 is YFSETQ in the germline V gene. The V end lost 3 bases, the J end lost 3 bases, and 10 bases lay between the germline ends. The CDR3 spans 13 residues. The chain's CDR3 is CASSSRRDYEQYF. The DNA for the CDR3 is TGCGCCAGCAGCTCCAGACGGGACTACGAGCAGTACTTC.

The chain is built from TRBV6-5 and TRBJ1-2; D is undetermined. The germline CDR1 and CDR2 sequences are MNHEY and SVGAGI. There are 14 residues in the CDR3. V was cut by 2 bases and J by 4 bases, with 11 bases left in between. The CDR3 loop is CASSYTSVGYGYTF. The CDR3, as DNA: TGTGCCAGCAGTTACACCAGCGTTGGCTATGGCTACACCTTC.

This clonotype was counted only a few times. The chain recombines TRBV27 with TRBJ2-2; 14 nucleotides match TRBD2. The CDR3 covers 20 residues. CDR1 and CDR2 from the germline V gene are MNHEY and SMNVEV (reference sequence). The trim removed 10 bases at V and 3 bases at J, leaving 19 bases unmatched. The CDR3 sequence: CATSTNRLAGGPVDTGELFF. In DNA, the CDR3 is TGTGCCACCAGCACAAACAGACTAGCGGGAGGGCCCGTGGACACCGGGGAGCTGTTTTTT.

In its sample, this clonotype was seen many times. This sequence joins TRBV20-1 and TRBJ2-7, with 7 bases identical to TRBD2. This CDR3 region has 13 residues. Per germline, CDR1 DFQATT and CDR2 SNEGSKA (reference sequence). Trimming removed 6 bases from V and 1 base from J; junction bases left unmatched: 6. DNA for the CDR3: TGCAGTGCCCGGACTAGTCGGTCCTACGAGCAGTACTTC. Protein: CSARTSRSYEQYF.

The chain employs TRBV2 and TRBJ2-7, with 7 bases that match TRBD2. The CDR3 totals 13 residues. In germline, CDR1 is SNHLY, CDR2 FYNNEI. V shed 7 bases and J 2 bases; nucleotides not matched to a gene: 5. The chain's CDR3 is CASKGLSPYEQYF. The CDR3, as DNA: TGTGCCAGCAAGGGACTAAGCCCCTACGAGCAGTACTTC.

This clonotype occurred a few times. V and J are TRBV7-2 and TRBJ1-2; the match to TRBD1 covers 9 bases. The CDR3 contains 17 residues. The germline CDR1 and CDR2 sequences are SGHTA and FQGNSA. Trimming cost V 3 bases and J 1 base; bases outside gene matches: 9. CDR3 amino acids: CASSFGAGQGFNYGYTF. The DNA for the CDR3 is TGTGCCAGCAGCTTTGGGGCAGGACAGGGGTTTAACTATGGCTACACCTTC. Full variable domain (remainder filled in from reference TRBV7-2 and TRBJ1-2): GAGVSQSPSNKVTEKGKDVELRCDPISGHTALYWYRQSLGQGLEFLIYFQGNSAPDKSGLPSDRFSAERTGGSVSTLTIQRTQQEDSAVYLCASSFGAGQGFNYGYTFGSGTRLTVV.

The CDR3 here is CAIRLRDLRRLLNNEQFF. For the CDR3, the DNA is TGTGCCATCAGGCTTAGGGACCTCCGTCGCCTCCTTAACAATGAGCAGTTCTTC. The chain is built from TRBV12-3 or TRBV12-4 and TRBJ2-1; D possibly matches TRBD1 or TRBD2 (5 bases each). This CDR3 contains 18 residues. V was clipped by 10 bases and J by 5 bases, with 30 bases between them.

The genes are TRBV12-3 or TRBV12-4 and TRBJ2-1; a possible D gene is TRBD2 (7 bases). The length of the CDR3 is 15 residues. Deletions cut 3 bases from V and 7 bases from J, with 16 bases between. CDR3 sequence (DNA): TGTGCCAGCAGTTTGGATGCGGGGGCGGGGAATGAGCAGTTCTTC. This codes for CASSLDAGAGNEQFF.

In the case of this clonotype: The germline gene is not matched at one end of the junction; a read error may be the cause. The gene calls are TRBV4-1 and TRBJ1-5; D gene ambiguous. Looked up from germline, CDR1 is MGHRA and CDR2 is YSYEKL. The CDR3 covers 16 residues. The CDR3 DNA follows: TGCGCCAGCAGCCAAGAGGGCCCGGGAGCTAGGCAGCCCCAGCAATTT. Its translation: CASSQEGPGARQPQQF.

This clonotype showed up just a few times. The rearrangement links TRBV20-1 to TRBJ2-3, with D possibly matching TRBD2 (6 bases). Germline CDR1 is DFQATT and CDR2 is SNEGSKA (reference sequence). V was clipped by 0 bases and J by 3 bases, with 13 bases between them. This CDR3 region has 15 residues. CDR3 residues: CSARDGRQQTDTQYF. The CDR3 nucleotides are TGCAGTGCTAGAGACGGGAGACAGCAAACAGATACGCAGTATTTT.

The V and J genes are TRBV20-1 and TRBJ2-7; D ambiguous. Trimming pared 6 bases from V and 5 bases from J, leaving 14 bases between. The CDR3 totals 12 residues. Germline loops: CDR1 DFQATT, CDR2 SNEGSKA (reference sequence). The CDR3, as DNA: TGCAGTGCGAAGAAGACTGGTAACGAGCAGTACTTC. Translated, it gives CSAKKTGNEQYF.

The CDR3 DNA sequence: TGCGCCAGCAGCCAAGACGCAGCGCTCCGGGAGCAGTTCTTC. This codes for CASSQDAALREQFF. The chain uses TRBV4-3 and TRBJ2-1; D is unclear. Looked up from germline, CDR1 is LGHNA and CDR2 is YSLEER. The V gene lost 0 bases and the J gene lost 10 bases, with 13 bases spanning the gap. The CDR3 totals 14 residues.

The chain recombines TRBV24-1 with TRBJ2-3; 9 bases align to TRBD1. This CDR3 contains 15 residues. Germline trimming cut 4 bases from V and 4 bases from J; bases unmatched to any gene: 5. The germline V gene encodes CDR1 KGHDR and CDR2 SFDVKD. CDR3 DNA sequence: TGTGCCACCAGTGAATCGGGACAGGGTTCAGATACGCAGTATTTT. Translating gives CATSESGQGSDTQYF.

The chain joins TRBV12-3 or TRBV12-4 to TRBJ1-4, with D unresolved. Trimming left V 1 base short and J 8 bases short, with 8 bases between. The CDR3 contains 13 residues. CDR3 region: CASSLVADEKLFF. The DNA for the CDR3 is TGTGCCAGCAGTTTAGTTGCGGACGAAAAACTGTTTTTT.

There are a few counts of this clonotype. The CDR3 sequence is CASSASGGLSNQPQHF. CDR3 nucleotide sequence: TGTGCCAGCAGTGCATCAGGGGGCCTGAGCAATCAGCCCCAGCATTTT. J is TRBJ1-5 and V is TRBV12-3 or TRBV12-4; TRBD1 matches at 8 bases. V was pared by 5 bases and J by 1 base, with 7 bases of the junction left unmatched. The CDR3 length is 16 residues.

This clonotype was seen a few times. This chain connects TRBV28 to TRBJ2-7; D is perhaps TRBD1 (6 bases). The CDR3 runs to 16 residues. Trimming removed 2 bases from V and 1 base from J, with 15 bases in between. Germline-derived CDR1 and CDR2 are MDHEN and SYDVKM. CDR3 sequence (DNA): TGTGCCAGCAGTTTACTAGGGGGAGTAGGATCCTACGAGCAGTACTTC. Amino acid sequence: CASSLLGGVGSYEQYF.

This chain links TRBV3-1 with TRBJ2-2; the D is unclear. The CDR3 loop spans 12 amino acids. V was cut by 3 bases and J by 7 bases, with 6 bases left in between. The germline gives CDR1 LGHDT, CDR2 YNNKEL (reference sequence). CDR3 residues: CASSQPNGELFF. The CDR3 nucleotides read TGTGCCAGCAGCCAGCCCAACGGGGAGCTGTTTTTT.

This clonotype was counted ten times or more. The chain is built from TRBV12-3 or TRBV12-4 and TRBJ2-5, with 10 bases identical to TRBD2. V shed 4 bases and J 4 bases; nucleotides not matched to a gene: 9. CDR3 size: 16 residues. The CDR3: CASSSPSGSFGETQYF. The CDR3 DNA reads as TGTGCCAGCAGTTCCCCTAGCGGGAGTTTCGGAGAGACCCAGTACTTC.

The chain recombines TRBV11-2 with TRBJ2-7, with 8 bases lining up with TRBD2. The germline V gene encodes CDR1 SGHAT and CDR2 FQNNGV. The length of the CDR3 is 18 residues. V shed 1 base, J shed 2 bases, and the junction held 13 bases outside the gene matches. CDR3 region: CASSLVVFSGGLAYEQYF. The CDR3 DNA follows: TGTGCCAGCAGCTTAGTAGTTTTCAGCGGGGGCCTAGCCTACGAGCAGTACTTC.

In its sample, this clonotype was seen a few times. This chain links TRBV29-1 with TRBJ2-3, with 9 bases aligning to TRBD1. Germline CDR1 SQVTM, CDR2 ANQGSEA. This CDR3 spans 12 amino acids. Trimming cost V 5 bases and J 9 bases; bases outside gene matches: 6. CDR3 bases: TGCAGCGTTTTACAGGGGGCAGGCACGCAGTATTTT. It is translated as CSVLQGAGTQYF.

The V call is TRBV30, the J call TRBJ2-3, with D unresolved. The V gene lost 2 bases and the J gene lost 6 bases, with 15 bases spanning the gap. Looked up from germline, CDR1 is GTSNPN and CDR2 is SVGIG (reference sequence). The CDR3 spans 14 residues. CDR3 coding DNA: TGTGCCTGGAGTCATACCGTACGTAGGGATACGCAGTATTTT. As protein: CAWSHTVRRDTQYF.

This clonotype was recorded a few times. DNA of the CDR3: TGTGCCAGCAGTTACGCCGATAGCACAGATACGCAGTATTTT. Translating it yields CASSYADSTDTQYF. This chain connects TRBV6-2 or TRBV6-3 to TRBJ2-3; D not resolved. V was shortened by 2 bases and J by 0 bases, with 6 bases between the two germline ends. Germline CDR1 and CDR2: MNHEY and SVGEGT. The CDR3 extends over 14 amino acids.

Here the CDR3 reads CASSRTSGGNTGELFF. The CDR3 region has the DNA TGCGCCAGCAGCCGAACTAGCGGGGGGAACACCGGGGAGCTGTTTTTT. V usage is TRBV5-1 and J usage is TRBJ2-2, with 11 bases lining up with TRBD2. V lost 4 bases, J lost 1 base, and 3 bases stayed unmatched. Germline V lookup: CDR1 SGHRS, CDR2 YFSETQ. The CDR3 is made up of 16 amino acids.

This clonotype was picked up one time. The chain carries TRBV6-2 or TRBV6-3 and TRBJ2-6; no definite D call. V shed 5 bases and J shed 2 bases, with 16 bases lying between them. The CDR3 runs to 17 residues. CDR1 and CDR2 from the germline V gene are MNHEY and SVGEGT. The CDR3: CASSTYRPGPGANVLTF. The CDR3 nucleotides read TGTGCCAGCAGTACCTATAGACCAGGCCCTGGGGCCAACGTCCTGACTTTC.

This clonotype was detected a few times. This rearrangement joins TRBV20-1 to TRBJ2-3; D call uncertain. The CDR3 runs 13 residues. Germline V lookup: CDR1 DFQATT, CDR2 SNEGSKA (reference sequence). V dropped 3 bases and J dropped 0 bases, with 7 bases sitting between them. The CDR3, as DNA: TGCAGTGCTAGGCGTCCGAGCACAGATACGCAGTATTTT. Translation gives CSARRPSTDTQYF.